This TCR beta chain is from a study of Graves' ophthalmopathy and Graves' hyperthyroidism. CDR1 GTSNPN and CDR2 SVGIG come from the germline V gene (reference sequence). CDR3 length: 12 amino acids. Trimming took off 4 bases at V and 6 bases at J, with 12 bases between the two ends. Overall study results and limits: The model flagged ophthalmopathy progression at 55% to 71% sensitivity and about 72% specificity. Most expanded clonotypes from thyroid (those above 0.001 frequency) were also found in blood.

Amplifying from RNA transcripts, the study obtained TCR beta CDR3 regions. Second-round multiplex PCR followed a first-round RT-PCR using HTBI primers. TCRdb analysed the multiplex PCR reads with MiXCR anew, one entry per CDR3 protein. The sample yields some 410,000 distinct CDR3 sequences, around 21% seen once. This clonotype was seen repeatedly, ten times or more. The antigen remains unidentified. The specimen was peripheral blood. This TCR came from a woman aged 18-29 years with stable Graves' hyperthyroidism. The V call is TRBV30, the J call TRBJ1-1; no definite D call. The CDR3 loop reads CAWNTIGAEAFF. The CDR3 DNA follows: TGTGCCTGGAATACCATTGGGGCTGAAGCTTTCTTT.